A selection of T cell receptor beta chains follows, all from one sample in a study of cytomegalovirus exposure and HLA in healthy donors. Libraries were prepared by immunoSEQ multiplex PCR; TCRdb keeps only in-frame clonotypes and omits some of them. The sample contains tens of thousands of clones, more than 80% of which appear only once. Sequencing was carried out using PBMCs. These receptors were obtained from a woman between 25 and 40 years old in good health and CMV-seropositive. Both conserved end residues are trimmed from each CDR3. The D gene is left open where the match is weak. Some rows have no size entry. The others give once, few or many, or a class for an expanded clone.

V	D	J	length	size	CDR3
TRBV11-3	TRBD1	TRBJ2-6	14	-	ASSPGQGSGANVLT
TRBV10-3	TRBD2	TRBJ2-5	13	-	AISQTGGQEETQY
TRBV5-1	TRBD2	TRBJ2-1	14	-	ASSQEGLDFYNEQF
TRBV19	-	TRBJ1-5	11	-	ASNRYGNQPQH
TRBV5-6	-	TRBJ2-7	12	-	ASTIRAGSLEQY
TRBV28	TRBD1	TRBJ1-1	10	-	ASSLSTGQGF
TRBV20-1	-	TRBJ1-1	9	-	SARHDSEAF
TRBV19	TRBD1	TRBJ2-6	13	-	ASIPGGSGANVLT
TRBV25-1	-	TRBJ2-7	13	-	ASSEVTGSSYEQY
TRBV7-9	TRBD1	-	12	-	ASSLAGQGYEQY
TRBV4-2	TRBD2	TRBJ2-7	13	-	ASSQGAGGYYEQY
TRBV5-1	-	TRBJ1-6	12	-	ASSSGQGGSPLH
TRBV28	-	TRBJ1-3	14	-	ASSLWQGSSGNTIY
TRBV5-1	-	TRBJ2-1	14	-	ASSLFGGSSYNEQF
TRBV14	TRBD2	TRBJ2-7	14	-	ASSHPTSGRLYEQY
TRBV4-2	-	TRBJ1-5	13	-	ASSQVNRDNQPQH
TRBV29-1	-	TRBJ1-4	14	once	SVLEDRLTTNEKLF
TRBV7-9	-	TRBJ2-5	13	-	ASSWTGVRLETQY
TRBV5-1	TRBD2	TRBJ2-7	13	once	ASRPYQRENYEQY
TRBV10-3	TRBD1	TRBJ1-1	13	-	AISEAGGSGTEAF
TRBV5-6	TRBD1	TRBJ1-2	15	-	ASSLGRQGEIKNGYT
TRBV4-2	TRBD1	TRBJ1-3	15	-	ASSQPPGQGYGNTIY
TRBV7-8	TRBD1	TRBJ1-3	13	few	ASSPGTASGNTIY
TRBV27	-	TRBJ2-4	11	once	ASSVGGKNIQY
TRBV28	-	TRBJ2-5	14	once	ASSSIPGPLKETQY
TRBV4-1	-	TRBJ2-2	12	-	ASSQVGGPGELF
TRBV12-5	-	TRBJ1-2	11	-	ASGLGGDYGYT
TRBV28	TRBD1	TRBJ1-1	12	once	ASSWGQMNTEAF
TRBV6-6	-	TRBJ1-2	11	-	ASSQGHWAGYT
TRBV27	-	TRBJ2-5	15	-	ASSSRLSGKGRETQY
TRBV30	TRBD1	TRBJ2-2	12	-	AWGQGLRTGELF
TRBV28	TRBD1	TRBJ2-7	13	-	ASSSPGQGAYEQY
TRBV19	-	TRBJ1-1	13	few	ASSRNREMGTEAF
TRBV6-6	TRBD1	TRBJ1-2	12	-	ANSESGQFYGYT
TRBV11-1	TRBD1	TRBJ1-4	12	-	ASSPWDRGEKLF
TRBV2	-	TRBJ1-5	12	-	ASSERHDDQPQH
TRBV28	-	TRBJ1-1	12	-	ASSFTAGNTEAF
TRBV7-9	TRBD1	TRBJ1-3	13	-	ASSEQGRSGNTIY
TRBV15	-	TRBJ2-3	14	-	ATSRDGAANTDTQY
TRBV7-2	-	TRBJ2-5	11	-	ASSFSGQETQY
TRBV7-2	-	TRBJ2-1	11	once	ASSQGFGDEQF